This TCR beta chain was profiled in a study of T-cell memory formation after mild COVID-19. On the study more broadly: TCR clusters largely stayed donor specific. Study-level findings and limits: In pre-infection memory, a portion of responding clones appeared, which suggested that cross-reactive memory joined.

Trimming stripped 1 base from V and 4 bases from J, with 13 bases between. The CDR3 is 15 residues long. Germline CDR1 reads PRHDT; CDR2 reads FYEKMQ (reference sequence). TCRdb independently ran MiXCR on the 5' RACE reads; one entry per CDR3 protein. This sample has fewer than 700,000 distinct CDR3 sequences, with under 20% found just once. This clonotype was seen a few times. Antigen: not known. This TCR came from an adult woman who had mild COVID-19 (a few samples of this study predate the infection). Cell type and time point are not known. Sequenced sample: PBMCs or a T cell subset sorted from them (not recorded which). This sequence joins TRBV13 and TRBJ1-1; D gene ambiguous. The CDR3 nucleotides are TGTGCCAGCAGCTTAGCGGGGTTCGGTTCCACTGAAGCTTTCTTT. Its protein product is CASSLAGFGSTEAFF.